The 4 T cell receptor beta chains below come from one sample, sequenced in a study of blood T cell repertoires in COVID-19. The table came from immunoSEQ multiplex PCR; TCRdb's copy has only in-frame clones and leaves some out. This table holds approximately 280,000 clones, 85% found once. Sequencing input: peripheral blood. These receptors all come from a man aged 45-60 years with active or convalescent COVID-19.

The chain is built from TRBV10-3 and TRBJ2-1; 11 positions agree with TRBD1. J gave up 4 bases and V 10 bases, and 6 bases lay outside the gene matches. This CDR3 contains 14 residues. Germline CDR1 reads ENHRY; CDR2 reads SYGVKD. The CDR3 is CATGQGAEYNEQFF. CDR3 sequence (DNA): TGTGCCACAGGACAGGGGGCTGAGTACAATGAGCAGTTCTTC.

The J gene is TRBJ1-6, the V gene TRBV7-3; TRBD1 is a possible D gene (6 bases). Trimming cost V 2 bases and J 12 bases, with 17 bases left between them. This CDR3 has 15 amino acids. CDR1 and CDR2 (germline): SGHTA, FQGTGA. The CDR3 nucleotides are TGTGCCAGCAGCTTATCGACAGGCGAGGGGATACCCCTCCACTTT. It is translated as CASSLSTGEGIPLHF.

V is TRBV3-1 (or the pseudogene TRBV3-2) and J is TRBJ1-5; D is possibly TRBD1 (6 bases). The CDR3 length is 14 residues. Trimming took off 3 bases at V and 5 bases at J, with 11 bases between the two ends. The germline V gene encodes CDR1 LGHDT and CDR2 YNNKEL (reference sequence). CDR3 nucleotides: TGTGCCAGCAGCCAGGGGACATCAGATCAGCCCCAGCATTTT. The encoded protein is CASSQGTSDQPQHF.

The chain combines TRBV2 with TRBJ2-1, with 11 bases identical to TRBD2. The CDR3 is made up of 13 amino acids. Per germline, CDR1 SNHLY and CDR2 FYNNEI. Germline trimming cut 6 bases from V and 10 bases from J; bases unmatched to any gene: 5. The CDR3 reads CASRTSGRSEQFF. For the CDR3, the DNA is TGTGCCAGCAGAACTAGCGGGAGATCCGAGCAGTTCTTC.